One sample yielded the 27 T cell receptor beta chains listed below, sequenced in a study of T cells in Graves' hyperthyroidism and ophthalmopathy. There were TCR beta CDR3 regions amplified from RNA transcripts. Initially, a first-round RT-PCR of the TCR CDR3 employed the HTBI primer set. TCRdb redid the calling of the multiplex PCR reads with MiXCR, one entry per CDR3 protein. Of hundreds of thousands of distinct CDR3 sequences listed, over 10% are singletons. Sequencing used blood. The receptors originated from a woman aged 18-35 years with Graves' hyperthyroidism.

For this clonotype: A much larger clone is a single base away; this may be a read error. This CDR3 is missing its conserved last phenylalanine or tryptophan, likely due to a read error. The J gene is TRBJ2-7, the V gene TRBV28; D tentatively reads TRBD1 or TRBD2 (5 bases each). CDR1 is MDHEN, CDR2 SYDVKM, per germline. V lost 3 bases and J lost 0, with 18 bases in between. The CDR3 has 17 residues. CDR3 sequence (DNA): TGTGCCAGCAGTTTTCTGGTGGGGCAGGGAGTCTCCTACGAGCAGTACTCC. This translates into CASSFLVGQGVSYEQYS.

In this sample, this clonotype turned up many times. V gene TRBV20-1 combines with J gene TRBJ2-5; 9 bases fit TRBD1. Germline V gene lookup returns CDR1 DFQATT and CDR2 SNEGSKA (reference sequence). There are 14 residues in the CDR3. J was trimmed by 4 bases and V by 2 bases; bases with no gene match: 5. The CDR3 DNA is TGCAGTGCTAGACCCGGGACAGGGCTAGAGACCCAGTACTTC. Encoded protein: CSARPGTGLETQYF.

There are a few counts of this clonotype. The CDR3 bases are TGTGCCAGCAGCTGGGGGGCAGTCACCGGGGAGCTGTTTTTT. The encoded protein is CASSWGAVTGELFF. V is TRBV7-9 and J is TRBJ2-2, with D perhaps given as TRBD1 or TRBD2 (6 bases each). The CDR3 loop spans 14 amino acids. V was pared by 4 bases and J by 4 bases, with 10 bases between. The V gene's germline CDR1 is SEHNR and CDR2 FQNEAQ (reference sequence).

A few counts support this clonotype. This chain links TRBV6-1 with TRBJ1-6; tentatively, D is TRBD1 (6 bases). The V gene's germline CDR1 is MNHNS and CDR2 SASEGT. V was cut by 10 bases and J by 0 bases, with 16 bases left in between. The length of the CDR3 is 16 residues. The CDR3 loop reads CATAGGASSYNSPLHF. Written as DNA, the CDR3 is TGTGCCACCGCGGGGGGGGCGAGCTCCTATAATTCACCCCTCCACTTT.

This clonotype was found a few times. The J gene is TRBJ2-1, the V gene TRBV29-1, with 7 positions matching TRBD1. Germline-derived CDR1 and CDR2 are SQVTM and ANQGSEA. V lost 6 bases to trimming and J lost 10 bases; unmatched junction nucleotides: 9. The CDR3 length is 12 residues. The CDR3 spells CSVGKGASEQFF. CDR3 DNA sequence: TGCAGCGTCGGGAAGGGGGCATCCGAGCAGTTCTTC.

This clonotype was seen only a few times. V usage is TRBV6-2 or TRBV6-3 and J usage is TRBJ1-5; D gene uncertain. The V and J ends lost 2 bases and 7 bases respectively, with 9 bases between them. Germline-derived CDR1 and CDR2 are MNHEY and SVGEGT. This CDR3 comprises 13 residues. CDR3 loop: CASSYLILQPQHF. The CDR3 nucleotides read TGTGCCAGCAGTTACCTAATTTTGCAGCCCCAGCATTTT.

In its sample, this clonotype was seen many times. This chain connects TRBV7-2 to TRBJ1-5; D perhaps matches TRBD1 (6 bases). The CDR3 runs to 15 residues. Between the trimmed V and J ends, which lost 2 bases and 4 bases, there was a span of 12 bases. Germline lookup yields CDR1 SGHTA and CDR2 FQGNSA. The DNA of the CDR3 is TGTGCCAGCAGCTTATCTAGACAGGTGAATCAGCCCCAGCATTTT. Translating gives CASSLSRQVNQPQHF. Variable domain in full (rest from reference TRBV7-2 and TRBJ1-5): GAGVSQSPSNKVTEKGKDVELRCDPISGHTALYWYRQSLGQGLEFLIYFQGNSAPDKSGLPSDRFSAERTGGSVSTLTIQRTQQEDSAVYLCASSLSRQVNQPQHFGDGTRLSIL.

This clonotype was picked up many times. This sequence joins TRBV2 and TRBJ2-7; 8 bases align to TRBD1. Germline CDR1 and CDR2: SNHLY and FYNNEI. V shed 10 bases, J shed 0 bases, and the junction held 11 bases outside the gene matches. The CDR3 totals 15 residues. As DNA, the CDR3 is TGTGCCATTTACGGGACAGGAAGGAGCTCCTACGAGCAGTACTTC. It is translated as CAIYGTGRSSYEQYF.

This clonotype was detected only a few times. This sequence joins TRBV20-1 and TRBJ1-1; D is unresolved. V lost 5 bases, J lost 0 bases, and 10 bases lay in between. Germline-derived CDR1 and CDR2 are DFQATT and SNEGSKA (reference sequence). The CDR3 is made up of 13 amino acids. Written as DNA, the CDR3 is TGCAGTGCTTTCGGACGTATGAACACTGAAGCTTTCTTT. This gives the protein CSAFGRMNTEAFF.

This clonotype was seen repeatedly, ten times or more. This chain links TRBV12-3 or TRBV12-4 with TRBJ1-2, with D possibly being TRBD1 (5 bases). The CDR3 length is 13 residues. Trimming removed 6 bases at V and 6 bases at J, with 14 bases between. The CDR3 DNA sequence: TGTGCCAGCAGCACAGGAGGCTGGGATGGCTACACCTTC. Translation: CASSTGGWDGYTF.

This chain joins TRBV27 and TRBJ2-6, with no clear D. Trimming took 4 bases from V and 0 from J, leaving 16 bases between them. The CDR3 consists of 18 residues. Per germline, CDR1 MNHEY and CDR2 SMNVEV (reference sequence). The CDR3 DNA follows: TGTGCCAGCAGTTCCGGGTCTGCCCCTTACTCTGGGGCCAACGTCCTGACTTTC. Translation gives CASSSGSAPYSGANVLTF. Variable domain in full (rest from reference TRBV27 and TRBJ2-6): EAQVTQNPRYLITVTGKKLTVTCSQNMNHEYMSWYRQDPGLGLRQIYYSMNVEVTDKGDVPEGYKVSRKEKRNFPLILESPSPNQTSLYFCASSSGSAPYSGANVLTFGAGSRLTVL.

This chain links TRBV5-4 with TRBJ2-3, with 9 bases lining up with TRBD2. The CDR3 is made up of 15 amino acids. Germline assignment: CDR1 SGHNT and CDR2 YYREEE (reference sequence). The J segment lost 7 bases and the V segment lost 4 bases, leaving 10 bases of the junction unmatched. The CDR3 region is CASSARPSGVYTQYF. The CDR3, as DNA: TGTGCCAGCAGCGCGAGGCCTAGCGGGGTATATACGCAGTATTTT.

Many counts were recorded for this clonotype. CDR3: CASSLVWRGGEQFF. The CDR3 DNA is TGTGCCAGCAGCTTAGTATGGCGGGGTGGGGAGCAGTTCTTC. V and J are TRBV7-2 and TRBJ2-1, with D possibly matching TRBD2 (6 bases). The V and J ends lost 1 base and 10 bases respectively, with 14 bases between them. Germline lookup yields CDR1 SGHTA and CDR2 FQGNSA. The CDR3 runs to 14 residues.

As to this clonotype: A much more abundant neighbour one base away suggests this may be a read error. CDR3 loop: CATTERDIEAFF. The CDR3 region has the DNA TGTGCCACCACGGAGAGGGACATTGAAGCTTTCTTT. The V gene is TRBV6-1, the J gene TRBJ1-1; TRBD1 might be the D (6 bases). This CDR3 contains 12 residues. The V end was cut by 10 bases, the J end by 7 bases, with 16 bases between. Germline CDR1 MNHNS, CDR2 SASEGT.

This clonotype was observed at least ten times. The J gene is TRBJ2-7, the V gene TRBV20-1; 8 bases align to TRBD2. With V trimmed by 2 bases and J by 12 bases, 6 bases remained unmatched. CDR1 and CDR2 (germline): DFQATT, SNEGSKA (reference sequence). The CDR3 is made up of 11 amino acids. The CDR3 region has the DNA TGCAGTGCTAGACCACTAGCGGCGCTGTACTTC. It codes for CSARPLAALYF.

Ten or more counts support this clonotype. The chain is built from TRBV9 and TRBJ2-1; 9 positions match TRBD1. Germline-derived CDR1 and CDR2 are SGDLS and YYNGEE. J gave up 6 bases and V 3 bases, and 4 bases lay outside the gene matches. The CDR3 sequence is 14 residues long. The DNA for the CDR3 is TGTGCCAGCAGCGGGGGGACAGGGCCCAATGAGCAGTTCTTC. Its translation: CASSGGTGPNEQFF.

This clonotype was counted at least ten times. The J gene is TRBJ2-2, the V gene TRBV27; 9 bases agree with TRBD2. CDR1 MNHEY and CDR2 SMNVEV come from the germline V gene (reference sequence). The V gene end was trimmed by 6 bases and the J gene end by 4 bases; junction bases not matched to a gene: 9. The CDR3 is 16 residues long. In DNA form, the CDR3 reads TGTGCCAGCAGCCCACCTAGCGGGGTAATCACCGGGGAGCTGTTTTTT. It is translated as CASSPPSGVITGELFF.

In this sample, this clonotype turned up a few times. This chain connects TRBV4-1 to TRBJ2-3; 11 bases align to TRBD2. This CDR3 has 18 amino acids. Losses at the gene ends were 0 bases for V and 4 bases for J; bases not matched to a gene: 9. Germline loops: CDR1 MGHRA, CDR2 YSYEKL. The DNA for the CDR3 is TGCGCCAGCAGCCAAGATTCGACTTTAGCGGGAGGGCCAGATACGCAGTATTTT. Translated, it gives CASSQDSTLAGGPDTQYF.

This chain links TRBV20-1 with TRBJ2-7, with 9 nucleotides matching TRBD2. The CDR3 consists of 15 residues. V shed 3 bases, J shed 5 bases, and the junction held 11 bases outside the gene matches. Germline loops: CDR1 DFQATT, CDR2 SNEGSKA (reference sequence). CDR3 coding DNA: TGCAGTGCTAGTGATGCGGGAGGGCCCTTCCACGAGCAGTACTTC. Amino acid sequence: CSASDAGGPFHEQYF.

This clonotype was observed many times. This sequence joins TRBV9 and TRBJ2-2, with D perhaps matching TRBD2 (5 bases). The germline CDR1 and CDR2 sequences are SGDLS and YYNGEE. The CDR3 totals 15 residues. Trimming took off 0 bases at V and 6 bases at J, with 12 bases between the two ends. The CDR3 bases are TGTGCCAGCAGCGTAGACGGGAATGTGGCCGGGGAGCTGTTTTTT. Protein sequence: CASSVDGNVAGELFF.

This clonotype has a count of ten or more. The chain recombines TRBV20-1 with TRBJ2-5; no definite D call. With 2 bases removed from V and 2 bases from J, the gap between germline ends came to 12 bases. The V gene's germline CDR1 is DFQATT and CDR2 SNEGSKA (reference sequence). This CDR3 region has 14 residues. CDR3 bases: TGCAGTGCTAGAAGTCTCGCACGACAAGAGACCCAGTACTTC. It codes for CSARSLARQETQYF.

This clonotype was counted at least ten times. CDR3 region: CASTPQGLRGNTIYF. As DNA, the CDR3 is TGTGCCAGCACCCCTCAGGGCTTAAGGGGAAACACCATATATTTT. The chain employs TRBV28 and TRBJ1-3; maybe TRBD1 (5 bases). This CDR3 spans 15 amino acids. V lost 7 bases and J 4 bases, leaving 17 bases between the germline ends. CDR1 is MDHEN and CDR2 is SYDVKM in the germline V gene.

This chain joins TRBV11-2 and TRBJ2-7; TRBD2 agrees at 14 bases. Germline V gene data show CDR1 as SGHAT and CDR2 as FQNNGV. CDR3 size: 16 residues. Losses at the gene ends were 7 bases for V and 0 bases for J; bases not matched to a gene: 5. The CDR3 sequence is CASTLGLAGASYEQYF. For the CDR3, the DNA is TGTGCCAGCACCCTGGGACTAGCGGGAGCCTCCTACGAGCAGTACTTC.

This clonotype has a handful of counts. J is TRBJ2-2 and V is TRBV4-1; a weak D match, TRBD2 (6 bases). Germline lookup yields CDR1 MGHRA and CDR2 YSYEKL. The CDR3 runs 15 residues. V lost 1 base and J 6 bases, leaving 12 bases between the germline ends. The CDR3 bases are TGCGCCAGCAGCCAAGCTCCCCGCGGGGCCGGGGAGCTGTTTTTT. Residues: CASSQAPRGAGELFF.

This clonotype was seen more than once but under ten times. The J gene is TRBJ1-6, the V gene TRBV2; D perhaps matches TRBD1 (5 bases). Germline V lookup: CDR1 SNHLY, CDR2 FYNNEI. The CDR3 length is 14 residues. The V end lost 8 bases, the J end lost 6 bases, and 14 bases lay between the germline ends. The CDR3 DNA follows: TGTGCCAGCGGCTGGGACTCCCTTAATTCACCCCTCCACTTT. It codes for CASGWDSLNSPLHF.

A word on this clonotype: Possible read error: a much larger clone is one base away. The chain carries TRBV10-3 and TRBJ2-7; D possibly corresponds to TRBD1 (7 bases). The CDR3 loop spans 16 amino acids. The germline CDR1 and CDR2 sequences are ENHRY and SYGVKD. CDR3 residues: CVISESGGTVSYEQYF. The DNA for the CDR3 is TGTGTCATCAGTGAGTCAGGAGGGACAGTCTCCTACGAGCAGTACTTC.

This clonotype was counted a single time. The V call is TRBV10-3, the J call TRBJ1-2; D possibly corresponds to TRBD1 (5 bases). The germline gives CDR1 ENHRY, CDR2 SYGVKD. The CDR3 runs 14 residues. The ends were cut back, 6 bases at V and 2 bases at J, with 13 bases in the middle. The CDR3 reads CAIRTEGSNYGYTF. CDR3 coding DNA: TGTGCCATCAGGACAGAAGGGAGCAACTATGGCTACACCTTC.